The clone carrying this TCR beta chain was recorded at least ten times. Its matching antigen is unknown. Each CDR3 protein gets one entry after TCRdb re-called the 5' RACE reads with MiXCR. The repertoire holds tens of thousands of distinct CDR3 sequences, with more than 4% as singletons. The data were obtained in a study of early T cells in non-severe SARS-CoV-2 infection. Trimming stripped 0 bases from V and 3 bases from J, with 16 bases between. The V gene's germline CDR1 is MNHEY and CDR2 SVGAGI. The length of the CDR3 is 17 residues. Study-wide results and caveats: Matching results from VDJdb favored anti-spike CD8 responses, leaving private and CD4 specificities undetected.

This TCR came from an adult who was a healthcare worker with PCR-confirmed SARS-CoV-2 infection or an uninfected control (not recorded which). V and J are TRBV6-5 and TRBJ2-3, with D possibly TRBD1 on 5 matching bases. Material: whole blood. The CDR3 region has the DNA TGTGCCAGCAGTTACTCGTTACCAGGGATTGGGACAGATACGCAGTATTTT. Residues: CASSYSLPGIGTDTQYF.